This T cell receptor beta chain was identified during a study of lymphopenia after photon versus proton radiotherapy (dated by TCRdb to about 2019). At the level of the whole study: The study compared the immunological effects of photon versus proton radiation therapy in patients with gastrointestinal tumors who developed high-grade lymphopenia. The cohort comprised 20 to 25 patients with gastrointestinal tumors who received either photon or proton therapy and then developed lymphopenia. The goal of the study was to describe how the two radiation modalities differ in their effects on the immune system. Overall results and qualifications from the work: Across the cohort, an inverse correlation was found between a larger post-nadir drop in TCR diversity and overall survival time among patients who died. The survival association was assessed only in patients who died, and the authors presented better survival with proton therapy as a possibility rather than a demonstrated result. During treatment, patients who received photon therapy lost naive T cells and TCR diversity and gained effector/memory populations, whereas patients who received proton therapy remained relatively stable. After the lymphocyte count nadir, photon-treated repertoires showed oligoclonal expansion, especially of CD8+ Temra cells, which drove the drop in diversity.

This clone was recorded once. The target of this receptor is not known. No much larger clonotype is one base removed from it; base qualities were not supplied. To prepare the library, the immunoSEQ multiplex PCR assay was applied. T cell repertoires were profiled with deep sequencing of rearranged TCR beta loci together with multiparametric flow cytometry. The immuneACCESS repertoire file appears here via TCRdb, limited to in-frame rearrangements. These files lack a portion of the clones; in checked studies, under half of the deficit traces to unresolved V genes, and the cause of the others is not known. In this sample the table shows 70,000 or so clones, approximately 90% of which occur a single time. In total, the top ten clones hold approximately 2% of the sample. This clonotype originated in a woman aged 35 to 49 with cholangiocarcinoma. The sample in question was peripheral blood, obtained from a patient treated with photon-based radiotherapy.

The nucleotide sequence is given as TGTGCCAGCAGTTTATCAGTCAGGGCAAATGAGCAGTTCTTC. The resulting protein is CASSLSVRANEQFF. The sequence links TRBV27 to TRBJ2-1; D gene: possibly TRBD1, on 5 matching bases. The junction carries 10 bases between V and J, which are trimmed by 0 bases and 7 bases respectively. Taken from the germline V gene (reference sequence), the CDR1 and CDR2 loops are MNHEY and SMNVEV. The CDR3 starts with the cysteine, ends with the phenylalanine, and has 14 residues. The only DNA kept is the CDR3, 42 bases in frame from the first base.